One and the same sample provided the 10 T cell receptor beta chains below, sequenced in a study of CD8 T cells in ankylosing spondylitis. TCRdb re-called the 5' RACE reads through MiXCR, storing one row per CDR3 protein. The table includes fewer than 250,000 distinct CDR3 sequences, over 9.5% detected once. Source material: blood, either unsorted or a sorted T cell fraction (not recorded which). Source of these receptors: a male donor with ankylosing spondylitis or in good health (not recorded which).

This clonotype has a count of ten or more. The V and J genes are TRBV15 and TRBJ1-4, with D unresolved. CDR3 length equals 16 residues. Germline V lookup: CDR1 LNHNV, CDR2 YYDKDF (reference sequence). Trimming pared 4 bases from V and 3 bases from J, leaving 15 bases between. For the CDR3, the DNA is TGTGCCACCAGCACACACGGGGAAATAGCTAATGAAAAACTGTTTTTT. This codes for CATSTHGEIANEKLFF.

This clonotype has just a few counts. CDR3 bases: TGTGCCAGCAGCGCCCAGACTCAGACTAACTATGGCTACACCTTC. Translated: CASSAQTQTNYGYTF. This rearrangement joins TRBV7-2 to TRBJ1-2, with D uncertain. Trimming took off 5 bases at V and 0 bases at J, with 13 bases between the two ends. CDR3 length equals 15 residues. Per the germline V gene, CDR1 is SGHTA and CDR2 is FQGNSA.

CDR3 amino acids: CASSLTGEPQHF. The DNA of the CDR3 is TGCGCCAGCAGCTTGACAGGGGAGCCCCAGCATTTT. The chain carries TRBV5-1 and TRBJ1-5; 7 bases align to TRBD1. Germline V gene data show CDR1 as SGHRS and CDR2 as YFSETQ. Germline trimming cut 1 base from V and 8 bases from J; bases unmatched to any gene: 0. The CDR3 covers 12 residues.

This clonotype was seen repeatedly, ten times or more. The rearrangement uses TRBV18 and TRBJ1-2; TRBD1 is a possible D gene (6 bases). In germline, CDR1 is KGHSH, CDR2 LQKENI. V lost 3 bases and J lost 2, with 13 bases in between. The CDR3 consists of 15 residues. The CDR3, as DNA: TGTGCCAGCTCACCCTCGGACCAGGGGAACTATGGCTACACCTTC. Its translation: CASSPSDQGNYGYTF.

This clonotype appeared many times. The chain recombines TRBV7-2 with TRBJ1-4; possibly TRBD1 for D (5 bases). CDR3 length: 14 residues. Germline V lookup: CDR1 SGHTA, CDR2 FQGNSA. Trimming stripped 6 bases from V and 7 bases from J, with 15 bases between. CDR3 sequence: CASSSRTNSEKLFF. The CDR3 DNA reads TGTGCCAGCAGTTCCCGGACAAATAGTGAAAAACTGTTTTTT. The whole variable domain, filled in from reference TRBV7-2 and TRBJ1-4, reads GAGVSQSPSNKVTEKGKDVELRCDPISGHTALYWYRQSLGQGLEFLIYFQGNSAPDKSGLPSDRFSAERTGGSVSTLTIQRTQQEDSAVYLCASSSRTNSEKLFFGSGTQLSVL.

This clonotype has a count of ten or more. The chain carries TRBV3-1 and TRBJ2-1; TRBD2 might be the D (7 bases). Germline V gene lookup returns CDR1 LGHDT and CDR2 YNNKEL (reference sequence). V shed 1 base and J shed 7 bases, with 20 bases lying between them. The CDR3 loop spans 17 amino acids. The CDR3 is CASSQVDERGARNEQFF. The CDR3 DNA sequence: TGTGCCAGCAGCCAAGTCGACGAACGGGGGGCTAGAAATGAGCAGTTCTTC.

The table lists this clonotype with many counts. Here the CDR3 DNA reads TGCAGTGCAAAGGACGGACAGGGGGATGAAAAACTGTTTTTT. Its translation is CSAKDGQGDEKLFF. This chain connects TRBV20-1 to TRBJ1-4; 10 bases map to TRBD1. J gave up 6 bases and V 6 bases, and 7 bases lay outside the gene matches. Germline loops: CDR1 DFQATT, CDR2 SNEGSKA (reference sequence). This CDR3 is built from 14 residues.

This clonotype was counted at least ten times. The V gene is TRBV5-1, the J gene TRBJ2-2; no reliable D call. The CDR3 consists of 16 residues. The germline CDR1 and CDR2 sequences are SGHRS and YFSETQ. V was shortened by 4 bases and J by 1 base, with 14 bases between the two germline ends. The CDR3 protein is CASSVGPAENTGELFF. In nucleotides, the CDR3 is TGCGCCAGCAGCGTGGGCCCCGCGGAGAACACCGGGGAGCTGTTTTTT.

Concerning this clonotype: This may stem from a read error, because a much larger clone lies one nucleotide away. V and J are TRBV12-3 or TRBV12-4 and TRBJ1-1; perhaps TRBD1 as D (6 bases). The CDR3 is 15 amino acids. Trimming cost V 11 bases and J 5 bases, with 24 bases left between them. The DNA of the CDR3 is TGTGCCGGCCCAGAGTCAGGGGCCGTAGATACTGAAGCTTTCTTT. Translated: CAGPESGAVDTEAFF.

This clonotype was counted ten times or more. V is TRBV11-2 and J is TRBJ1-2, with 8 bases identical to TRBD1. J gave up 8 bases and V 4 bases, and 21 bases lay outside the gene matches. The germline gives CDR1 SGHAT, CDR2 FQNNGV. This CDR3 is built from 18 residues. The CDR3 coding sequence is TGTGCCAGCAGCTCGATAGGGGGGGGACAGGATCTAGGTGGGGGCTACACCTTC. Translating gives CASSSIGGGQDLGGGYTF.